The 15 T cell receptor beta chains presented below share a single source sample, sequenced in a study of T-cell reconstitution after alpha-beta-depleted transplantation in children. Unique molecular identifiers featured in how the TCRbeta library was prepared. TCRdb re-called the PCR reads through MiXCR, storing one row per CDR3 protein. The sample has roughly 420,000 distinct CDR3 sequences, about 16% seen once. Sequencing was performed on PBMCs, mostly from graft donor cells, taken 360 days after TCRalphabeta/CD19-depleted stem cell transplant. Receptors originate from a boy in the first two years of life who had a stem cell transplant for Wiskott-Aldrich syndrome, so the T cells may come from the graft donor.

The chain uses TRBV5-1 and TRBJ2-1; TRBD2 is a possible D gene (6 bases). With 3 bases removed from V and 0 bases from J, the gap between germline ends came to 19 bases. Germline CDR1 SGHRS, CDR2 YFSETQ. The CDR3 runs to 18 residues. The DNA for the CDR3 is TGCGCCAGCAGCTCTCATCTAGCGCGAATCAGCTCCTACAATGAGCAGTTCTTC. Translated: CASSSHLARISSYNEQFF.

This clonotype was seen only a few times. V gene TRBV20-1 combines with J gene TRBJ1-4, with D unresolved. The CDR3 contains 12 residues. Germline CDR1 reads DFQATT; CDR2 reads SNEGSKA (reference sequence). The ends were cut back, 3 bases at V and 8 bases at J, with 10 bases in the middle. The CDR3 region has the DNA TGCAGTGCTAGTGCCCGGTCCGAAAAACTGTTTTTT. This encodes CSASARSEKLFF.

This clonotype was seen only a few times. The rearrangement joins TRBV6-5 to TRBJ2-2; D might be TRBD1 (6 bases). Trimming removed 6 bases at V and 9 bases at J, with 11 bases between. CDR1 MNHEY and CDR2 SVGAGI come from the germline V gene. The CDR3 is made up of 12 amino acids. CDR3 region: CASSNRERELFF. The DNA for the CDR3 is TGTGCCAGCAGCAACAGGGAGCGGGAGCTGTTTTTT.

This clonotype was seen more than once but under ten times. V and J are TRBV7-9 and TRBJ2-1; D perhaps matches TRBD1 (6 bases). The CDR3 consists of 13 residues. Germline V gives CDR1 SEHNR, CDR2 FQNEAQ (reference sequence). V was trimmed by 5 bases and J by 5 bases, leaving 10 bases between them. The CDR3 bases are TGTGCCAGCAGCCGCCGGACAGACAATGAGCAGTTCTTC. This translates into CASSRRTDNEQFF.

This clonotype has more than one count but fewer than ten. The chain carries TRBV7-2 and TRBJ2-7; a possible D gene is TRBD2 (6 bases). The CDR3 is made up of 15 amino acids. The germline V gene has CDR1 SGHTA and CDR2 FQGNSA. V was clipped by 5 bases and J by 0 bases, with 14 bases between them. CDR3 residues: CASSGMGGFSYEQYF. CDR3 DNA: TGTGCCAGCAGCGGGATGGGGGGATTCTCCTACGAGCAGTACTTC.

In nucleotides, the CDR3 is TGCAGCGTTATTGGAGGTAAAAGCGGGAGAACTACAGATACGCAGTATTTT. This gives the protein CSVIGGKSGRTTDTQYF. The rearrangement uses TRBV29-1 and TRBJ2-3; 8 bases are shared with TRBD2. This CDR3 spans 17 amino acids. V trimming: 5 bases; J trimming: 3 bases; junction bases outside the gene matches: 16. The germline CDR1 and CDR2 sequences are SQVTM and ANQGSEA.

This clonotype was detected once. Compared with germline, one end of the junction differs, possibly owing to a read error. CDR3 in amino acids: CASKDRDYERYF. As DNA, the CDR3 is TGTGCCAGCAAAGACAGGGACTACGAGCGGTACTTC. The chain uses TRBV2 and TRBJ2-7; D possibly uses TRBD1 or TRBD2 (7 bases each). Germline CDR1 and CDR2: SNHLY and FYNNEI. The CDR3 loop spans 12 amino acids. The full variable domain, in which reference TRBV2 and TRBJ2-7 provide the parts outside the CDR3, is EPEVTQTPSHQVTQMGQEVILRCVPISNHLYFYWYRQILGQKVEFLVSFYNNEISEKSEIFDDQFSVERPDGSNFTLKIRSTKLEDSAMYFCASKDRDYERYFGPGTRLTVT.

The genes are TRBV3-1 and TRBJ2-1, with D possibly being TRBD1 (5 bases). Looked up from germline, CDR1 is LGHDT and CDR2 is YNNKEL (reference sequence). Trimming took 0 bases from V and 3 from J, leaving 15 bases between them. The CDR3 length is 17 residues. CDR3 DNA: TGTGCCAGCAGCCAAGATCCAGAGGACACCAACTACAATGAGCAGTTCTTC. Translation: CASSQDPEDTNYNEQFF.

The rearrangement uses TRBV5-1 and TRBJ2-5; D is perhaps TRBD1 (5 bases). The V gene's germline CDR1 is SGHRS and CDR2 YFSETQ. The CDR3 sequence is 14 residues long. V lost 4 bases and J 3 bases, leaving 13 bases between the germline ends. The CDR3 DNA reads TGCGCCAGCAGCCTACGACAGATTGAAGAGACCCAGTACTTC. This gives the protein CASSLRQIEETQYF.

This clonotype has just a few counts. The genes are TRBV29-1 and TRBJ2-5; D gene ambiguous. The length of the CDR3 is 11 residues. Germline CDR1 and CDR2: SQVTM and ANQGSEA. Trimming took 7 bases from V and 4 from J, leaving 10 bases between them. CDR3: CSGRKGETQYF. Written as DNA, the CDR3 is TGCAGCGGCCGAAAGGGAGAGACCCAGTACTTC.

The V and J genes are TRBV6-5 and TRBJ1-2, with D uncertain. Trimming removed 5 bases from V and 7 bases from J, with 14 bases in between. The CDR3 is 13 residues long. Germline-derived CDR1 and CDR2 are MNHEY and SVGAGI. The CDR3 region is CASSTVSSGGYTF. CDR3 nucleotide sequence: TGTGCCAGCAGTACGGTCTCGTCGGGTGGCTACACCTTC.

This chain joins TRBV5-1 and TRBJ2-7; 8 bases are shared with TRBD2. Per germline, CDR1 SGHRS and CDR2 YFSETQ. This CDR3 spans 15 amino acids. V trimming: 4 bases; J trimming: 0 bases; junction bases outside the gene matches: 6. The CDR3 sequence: CASSAAGGISYEQYF. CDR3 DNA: TGCGCCAGCAGCGCGGCGGGGGGAATCTCCTACGAGCAGTACTTC.

The CDR3 sequence: CASSLESGHTYEQYF. The CDR3 DNA reads as TGCGCCAGCAGCTTGGAGAGCGGGCACACCTACGAGCAGTACTTC. V gene TRBV5-1 combines with J gene TRBJ2-7; tentative D call: TRBD2 (6 bases). The V end was cut by 0 bases, the J end by 2 bases, with 12 bases between. CDR1 SGHRS and CDR2 YFSETQ come from the germline V gene. The CDR3 totals 15 residues.

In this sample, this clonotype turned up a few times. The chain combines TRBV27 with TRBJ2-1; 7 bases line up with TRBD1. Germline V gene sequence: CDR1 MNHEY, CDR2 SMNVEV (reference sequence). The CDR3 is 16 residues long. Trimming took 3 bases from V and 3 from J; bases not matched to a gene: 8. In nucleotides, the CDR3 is TGTGCCAGCAGTTTCCTTAGGGGGCGCGTCTACAATGAGCAGTTCTTC. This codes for CASSFLRGRVYNEQFF.

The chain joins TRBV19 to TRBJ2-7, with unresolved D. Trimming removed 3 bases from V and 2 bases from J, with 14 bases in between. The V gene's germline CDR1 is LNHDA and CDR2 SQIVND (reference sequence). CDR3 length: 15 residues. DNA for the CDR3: TGTGCCAGTAGTATGCGATTATCAGGAGCCTACGAGCAGTACTTC. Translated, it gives CASSMRLSGAYEQYF.